The entry that follows covers one TCR beta chain sequence. These data belong to a study of blood T cell repertoires in COVID-19. Method: immunoSEQ multiplex PCR; TCRdb's copy keeps in-frame clones and lacks some. The table shows over 150,000 clones, with approximately 80% occurring only once. Per germline, CDR1 KGHSH and CDR2 LQKENI. This CDR3 region has 16 residues. The J segment lost 4 bases and the V segment lost 0 bases, leaving 8 bases of the junction unmatched. J is TRBJ1-2 and V is TRBV18, with 7 bases fitting TRBD1. This TCR was recovered from a man aged 35-49 years who had recovered from COVID-19. The sequencing input was PBMCs or T cells enriched from blood (not recorded which). This chain's CDR3 is CASSPPGSGGVYGYTF. The CDR3 DNA is TGTGCCAGCTCACCACCGGGTTCAGGGGGTGTCTATGGCTACACCTTC. The full variable domain, its missing parts supplied by reference TRBV18 and TRBJ1-2, is NAGVMQNPRHLVRRRGQEARLRCSPMKGHSHVYWYRQLPEEGLKFMVYLQKENIIDESGMPKERFSAEFPKEGPSILRIQQVVRGDSAAYFCASSPPGSGGVYGYTFGSGTRLTVV.